The present T cell receptor beta chain was sequenced within a study of blood T cells in healthy people across ages. Findings and limits, study-wide: More naive CD4+ cells and higher diversity were found in long-lived than in aged donors. From one million sequenced T cells, diversity estimates were lower bounds. As age increased, TCR beta diversity per million T cells fell in a roughly linear fashion.

For the second PCR, which ran for about 6 to 11 cycles, a sample-barcoded 5' primer and a J-beta primer mix were used. MiXCR was run by TCRdb on the 5' RACE reads, yielding one entry per CDR3 protein. The sample consists of 650,000 to 1,000,000 distinct CDR3 sequences, 46% of them appearing once. The CDR3 runs 15 residues. Trimming removed 2 bases from V and 6 bases from J, with 11 bases in between. Germline V gene sequence: CDR1 SGHVS, CDR2 FNYEAQ. This clonotype was counted at least ten times. Its antigen is not known. This receptor was identified in an elderly man in good health. The chain carries TRBV7-6 and TRBJ1-6; possible D gene TRBD1, 5 bases. The sequencing input was blood. The CDR3 DNA follows: TGTGCCAGCAGCTTAATCCAGGGAGGTAATTCACCCCTCCACTTT. Translated, it gives CASSLIQGGNSPLHF. Full variable domain (rest looked up from reference TRBV7-6 and TRBJ1-6): GAGVSQSPRYKVTKRGQDVALRCDPISGHVSLYWYRQALGQGPEFLTYFNYEAQQDKSGLPNDRFSAERPEGSISTLTIQRTEQRDSAMYRCASSLIQGGNSPLHFGNGTRLTVT.